This TCR beta chain was obtained from a study of shared clonotypes between healthy human individuals. In the study overall: Serving as donors were a couple of women and a few men, whose ages spanned 18 to 49. Study-wide results and caveats: It was anticipated that sequencing depth would influence how many clonotypes donors shared. Having only a few donors restricted how much genetic and exposure-history diversity was captured. Researchers sampled blood only, noting tissue repertoires likely differ.

This clone was seen more than once but under ten times. Antigen specificity is unknown. Using immunoSEQ multiplex PCR, the repertoire was profiled, and TCRdb retains in-frame clones only, with some absent. The sample lists hundreds of thousands of clones; roughly 72% were seen once. The CDR3 contains 15 residues. CDR1 is KGHSH and CDR2 is LQKENI in the germline V gene. Trimming stripped 2 bases from V and 7 bases from J, with 14 bases between. Sequenced: PBMCs. J is TRBJ1-4 and V is TRBV18; D is possibly TRBD1 (5 bases). The receptor comes from a woman aged 40-49 years in good health. Some clones in this sample may be carry-over from other donors' samples. CDR3 sequence reads: CASSPIRDPGEKLFF. The CDR3 DNA follows: TGTGCCAGCTCACCAATCCGGGACCCTGGTGAAAAACTGTTTTTT.